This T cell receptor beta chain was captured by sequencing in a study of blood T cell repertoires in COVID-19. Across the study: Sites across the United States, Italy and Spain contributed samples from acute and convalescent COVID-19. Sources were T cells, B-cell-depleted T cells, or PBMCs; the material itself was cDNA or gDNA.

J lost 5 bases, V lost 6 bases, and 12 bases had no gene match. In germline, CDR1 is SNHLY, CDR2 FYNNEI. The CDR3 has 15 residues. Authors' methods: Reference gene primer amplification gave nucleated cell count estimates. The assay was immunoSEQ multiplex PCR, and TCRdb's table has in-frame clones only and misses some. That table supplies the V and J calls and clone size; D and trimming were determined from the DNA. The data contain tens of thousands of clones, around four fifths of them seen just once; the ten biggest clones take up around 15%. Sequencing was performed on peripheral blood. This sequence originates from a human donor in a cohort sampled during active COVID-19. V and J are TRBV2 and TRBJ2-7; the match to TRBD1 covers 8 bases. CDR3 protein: CASRHKGQGFDEQYF. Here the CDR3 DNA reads TGTGCCAGCAGACACAAAGGACAGGGCTTCGACGAGCAGTACTTC.